This T cell receptor (beta chain) was found in a study of T cells in Graves' hyperthyroidism and ophthalmopathy. Study-level points and caveats: Ophthalmopathy and stable hyperthyroidism were told apart by a 13 V-J model.

Turning to this clonotype: Its antigen is as yet unknown.

The investigators amplified TCR beta CDR3 regions from RNA transcripts. The HTBI set primed first-round TCR CDR3 RT-PCR. TCRdb re-called the multiplex PCR reads with MiXCR, one entry per CDR3 protein. The table has roughly 640,000 distinct CDR3 sequences, around 15% seen once. The V gene's germline CDR1 is SGHVS and CDR2 FNYEAQ. V was clipped by 5 bases and J by 6 bases; unmatched bases: 7. This CDR3 spans 15 amino acids. The sequenced sample consisted of blood. This clonotype was sampled from a middle-aged woman with Graves' ophthalmopathy. The V gene is TRBV7-6, the J gene TRBJ2-1; the match to TRBD2 covers 10 bases. The CDR3 is CASSEVAGGPNEQFF. CDR3 coding DNA: TGTGCCAGCAGCGAAGTAGCGGGAGGTCCCAATGAGCAGTTCTTC.